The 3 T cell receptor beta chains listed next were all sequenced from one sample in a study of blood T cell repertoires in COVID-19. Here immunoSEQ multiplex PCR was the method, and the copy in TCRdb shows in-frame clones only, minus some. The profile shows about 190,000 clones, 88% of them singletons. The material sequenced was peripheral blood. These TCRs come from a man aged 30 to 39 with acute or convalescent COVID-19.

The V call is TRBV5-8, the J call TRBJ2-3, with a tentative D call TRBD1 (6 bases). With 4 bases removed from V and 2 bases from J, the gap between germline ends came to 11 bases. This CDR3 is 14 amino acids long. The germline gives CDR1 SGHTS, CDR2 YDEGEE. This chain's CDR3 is CASSSRGHTDTQYF. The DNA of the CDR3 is TGTGCCAGCAGCAGTCGGGGACACACAGATACGCAGTATTTT.

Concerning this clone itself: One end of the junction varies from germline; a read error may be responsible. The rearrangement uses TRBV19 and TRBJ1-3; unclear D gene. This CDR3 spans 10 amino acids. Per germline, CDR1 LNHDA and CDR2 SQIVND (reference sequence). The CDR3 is CASSRLMRNF. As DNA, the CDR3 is TGTGCCAGTAGCCGCCTGATGAGGAATTTT.

The CDR3 region has the DNA TGTGCCAGCAGTTTCTTTCTTACCGGGACATCGGGTGAGCAGTTCTTC. Translation: CASSFFLTGTSGEQFF. This chain uses TRBV6-5 with TRBJ2-1, with D possibly TRBD1 on 6 matching bases. The CDR3 loop spans 16 amino acids. Germline CDR1 MNHEY, CDR2 SVGAGI. With 4 bases removed from V and 9 bases from J, the gap between germline ends came to 22 bases.